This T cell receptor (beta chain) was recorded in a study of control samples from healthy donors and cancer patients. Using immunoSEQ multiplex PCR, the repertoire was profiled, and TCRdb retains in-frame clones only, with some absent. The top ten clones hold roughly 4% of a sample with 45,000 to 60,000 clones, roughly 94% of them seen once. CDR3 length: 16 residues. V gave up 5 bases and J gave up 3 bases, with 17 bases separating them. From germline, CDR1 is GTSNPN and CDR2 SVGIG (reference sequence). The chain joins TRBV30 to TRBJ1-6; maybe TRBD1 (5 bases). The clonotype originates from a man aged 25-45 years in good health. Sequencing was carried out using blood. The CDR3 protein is CAWRWSGASYNSPLHF. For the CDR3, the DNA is TGTGCCTGGCGCTGGAGCGGGGCAAGCTATAATTCACCCCTCCACTTT.